This section outlines one TCR beta chain sequence together with its context. Mismatch with germline at one junction end may stem from a read error. Alongside a J-beta primer mix, a sample-barcoded 5' primer served in a second PCR lasting about 7 to 12 cycles. Every cDNA molecule bore a tag from a template-switch adaptor containing 12 random nucleotides. TCRdb reprocessed the 5' RACE reads via MiXCR and lists one record per CDR3 protein. The table has hundreds of thousands of distinct CDR3 sequences, 45% to 70% seen once. The CDR3 sequence is 14 residues long. Germline V gene sequence: CDR1 SSHAT, CDR2 FNYEAQ (reference sequence). The sample originates from a study of blood T cells in healthy people across ages. Isolation recovered at least 7 million PBMCs from every sample.

This chain connects TRBV7-7 to TRBJ2-2; the D is unclear. This receptor was taken from a man aged 40-55 years in good health. Source material: blood. CDR3 sequence reads: CASSFGPNTGELFF. CDR3 nucleotide sequence: TGTGCTAGCAGCTTCGGACCAAACACCGGGGAGCTGTTTTTT.